These T cell receptor beta chains were read from a single sample in a study of T cell responses to AZD1222 COVID-19 vaccine. Profiled with immunoSEQ multiplex PCR; TCRdb holds only in-frame clones, not every one. The sample records approximately 110,000 clones, 80% to 90% being singletons. The material sequenced was peripheral blood, taken on day 0 of AZD1222 vaccination. Receptor source: an adult in good health. Both conserved end residues are part of each CDR3. The D gene is left open where the match is weak.

>.|TRBV10-3|TRBJ1-3
TGTGCCATCGGCGGGACTGACTCTGGAAACACCATATATTTT
CAIGGTDSGNTIYF
>TRBD2|TRBV5-1|TRBJ2-2
TGCGCCAGCACAGAGGCAGCGGGAGTAGGCGGGGAGCTGTTTTTT
CASTEAAGVGGELFF
>TRBD2|TRBV30|TRBJ2-7
TGTGCCTGGAGTATGTTACTAGCGGGCTCCTACGAGCAGTACTTC
CAWSMLLAGSYEQYF
>.|TRBV5-1|TRBJ1-2
TGCGCCAGCAGCTTTGGTCAGGGGATCTATGGCTACACCTTC
CASSFGQGIYGYTF
>.|TRBV5-4|TRBJ2-7
TGTGCCAGCAGCCAGGGGGGAAAAAGAGATTACGAGCAGTACTTC
CASSQGGKRDYEQYF
>.|TRBV5-1|TRBJ2-1
TGCGCCAGCAGCTTCTCGGTCGGGCGAGACAATGAGCAGTTCTTC
CASSFSVGRDNEQFF
>.|TRBV30|TRBJ2-6
TGTGCCTGGAGTGTCGAATCTGGGGCCAACGTCCTGACTTTC
CAWSVESGANVLTF
>TRBD1|TRBV19|TRBJ2-7
TGTGCCAGTAGTACGACAAATATCCCCGGGACAGGGTTCGCCTACGAGCAGTACTTC
CASSTTNIPGTGFAYEQYF
>.|TRBV19|TRBJ1-1
TGTGCCAGTAGTATGGGGAGGCTCACTGAAGCTTTCTTT
CASSMGRLTEAFF
>.|TRBV28|TRBJ1-5
TGTGCCAGCAGCCTCCAGGGTCAGCCCCAGCATTTT
CASSLQGQPQHF
>.|TRBV30|TRBJ2-7
TGTGCCTGGACTCACAGACCGTACGAGCAGTACTTC
CAWTHRPYEQYF
>TRBD1|TRBV18|TRBJ2-7
TGTGCCAGCTCACCGGGGACAGGGGTCCACGAGCAGTACTTC
CASSPGTGVHEQYF
>.|TRBV4-2|TRBJ2-3
TGTGCCAGCAGCCATCAAGATACGCAGTATTTT
CASSHQDTQYF
>.|TRBV10-1|TRBJ1-1
TGCGCCAGCAGTGAGTCCCACACTGAAGCTTTCTTT
CASSESHTEAFF